Following are 17 T cell receptor beta chains from one sample sequenced in a study of T cell repertoires in cytomegalovirus infection. TCRdb analysed the reads with MiXCR anew, one entry per CDR3 protein. The repertoire consists of 500,000 or so distinct CDR3 sequences, with approximately 16% occurring once and the leading ten covering 20% to 30%. Sequencing input: CD8+ T cells from PBMCs. Receptor source: a human donor in good health (CMV status not recorded). Some clones in this sample may be carry-over from other donors' samples.

The genes are TRBV27 and TRBJ2-7; D might be TRBD2 (6 bases). The CDR3 sequence is 15 residues long. V lost 5 bases and J lost 2, with 16 bases in between. Germline-derived CDR1 and CDR2 are MNHEY and SMNVEV (reference sequence). The CDR3 reads CASSPRDFSPYEQYF. The CDR3 nucleotides read TGTGCCAGCAGTCCGAGGGACTTTTCCCCCTACGAGCAGTACTTC.

V is TRBV6-4 and J is TRBJ1-1, with a weak D call TRBD1 (5 bases). Germline V CDR1 and CDR2: MRHNA, SNTAGT. This CDR3 region has 14 residues. Trimming removed 6 bases from V and 4 bases from J, with 15 bases in between. The CDR3 loop is CASRTGVSGTEAFF. The CDR3 DNA is TGTGCCAGCAGAACGGGGGTCAGCGGCACTGAAGCTTTCTTT.

This clonotype was seen at least ten times. The rearrangement uses TRBV27 and TRBJ1-1, with 12 bases that match TRBD1. CDR1 MNHEY and CDR2 SMNVEV come from the germline V gene (reference sequence). Trimming at V came to 10 bases and at J to 6 bases, leaving 9 bases not matched to a gene. The CDR3 consists of 14 residues. This chain's CDR3 is CATGSGTGGPEAFF. The CDR3 DNA reads as TGTGCCACCGGATCCGGGACAGGGGGCCCTGAAGCTTTCTTT.

Comment on this clonotype: With a much larger clone just one base away, this may be a read error. The rearrangement uses TRBV19 and TRBJ1-2; D is ambiguous. V was clipped by 4 bases and J by 4 bases, with 22 bases between them. Germline CDR1 and CDR2: LNHDA and SQIVND (reference sequence). CDR3 size: 17 residues. CDR3 DNA: TGTGCCAGTAGTACCCGAGCGCGGACCCGTCAGATCTATGGCTACACCTTC. Its translation: CASSTRARTRQIYGYTF.

This clonotype appeared a few times. The chain links TRBV19 to TRBJ1-5; TRBD1 matches at 9 bases. The V gene's germline CDR1 is LNHDA and CDR2 SQIVND (reference sequence). CDR3 length: 15 amino acids. V dropped 5 bases and J dropped 3; count of bases not matched to a gene: 5. This CDR3 is CASSFGTGPNQPQHF. In nucleotides, the CDR3 is TGTGCCAGTAGTTTTGGGACAGGGCCCAATCAGCCCCAGCATTTT.

This clonotype was recorded at least ten times. The chain carries TRBV7-8 and TRBJ1-2; a possible D gene is TRBD1 (5 bases). Germline V lookup: CDR1 SGHVS, CDR2 FQNEAQ. The CDR3 is 18 amino acids. The V gene lost 1 base and the J gene lost 5 bases, with 23 bases spanning the gap. As DNA, the CDR3 is TGTGCCAGCAGCTTAGAATTGATAGGGGCCGCGGTCGGGTATGGCTACACCTTC. Amino acids: CASSLELIGAAVGYGYTF. Based on the CDR3 plus reference TRBV7-8 and TRBJ1-2, the full variable domain is GAGVSQSPRYKVAKRGQDVALRCDPISGHVSLFWYQQALGQGPEFLTYFQNEAQLDKSGLPSDRFFAERPEGSVSTLKIQRTQQEDSAVYLCASSLELIGAAVGYGYTFGSGTRLTVV.

There are many counts of this clonotype. The gene calls are TRBV7-3 and TRBJ2-1, with TRBD2 matching 7 bases. V lost 6 bases to trimming and J lost 10 bases; unmatched junction nucleotides: 9. This CDR3 is built from 13 residues. From germline, CDR1 is SGHTA and CDR2 FQGTGA. The CDR3 DNA reads TGTGCCAGCAGTTTCGGGGGGTTGGACGAGCAGTTCTTC. This translates into CASSFGGLDEQFF.

In the case of this clonotype: Given a much more abundant clone one base away, this may be a read error. The rearrangement joins TRBV5-4 to TRBJ2-2, with 7 nucleotides matching TRBD1. The length of the CDR3 is 14 residues. V lost 2 bases to trimming and J lost 4 bases; unmatched junction nucleotides: 2. CDR1 and CDR2 (germline): SGHNT, YYREEE (reference sequence). CDR3 region: CASSFRGSTGELFF. The CDR3 bases are TGTGCCAGCAGCTTCAGGGGGAGCACCGGGGAGCTGTTTTTT.

This chain connects TRBV3-1 to TRBJ2-3, with D tentatively TRBD1 (6 bases). The CDR3 is 15 amino acids. The germline CDR1 and CDR2 sequences are LGHDT and YNNKEL (reference sequence). V lost 4 bases and J 3 bases, leaving 14 bases between the germline ends. The CDR3 DNA follows: TGTGCCAGCAGCCCCGACAGGCCCTTAACAGATACGCAGTATTTT. It specifies CASSPDRPLTDTQYF.

This clonotype has a handful of counts. The J gene is TRBJ2-7, the V gene TRBV9; D is uncertain. V dropped 0 bases and J dropped 2 bases, with 9 bases sitting between them. In germline, CDR1 is SGDLS, CDR2 YYNGEE. This CDR3 contains 14 residues. CDR3 amino acids: CASSVGEGTYEQYF. DNA of the CDR3: TGTGCCAGCAGCGTAGGGGAAGGAACCTACGAGCAGTACTTC.

This clonotype came up a few times. The junction differs from germline at one of its ends, possibly a read error. The chain employs TRBV28 and TRBJ2-7; 9 bases line up with TRBD2. The CDR3 is 19 amino acids. Germline CDR1 is MDHEN and CDR2 is SYDVKM. The CDR3 nucleotides are TGTGCCAGCGGTTTGCGGGAGGGGTCCCCTTCCCCCAGCTCCTACGAGCAGTACTTC. Amino acids: CASGLREGSPSPSSYEQYF.

A single count supports this clonotype. The chain links TRBV20-1 to TRBJ1-2; unclear D gene. V was trimmed by 5 bases and J by 2 bases, leaving 12 bases between them. This CDR3 contains 13 residues. Germline CDR1 reads DFQATT; CDR2 reads SNEGSKA (reference sequence). The CDR3 is CSAGFTENYGYTF. The CDR3 region has the DNA TGCAGTGCTGGGTTCACAGAAAACTATGGCTACACCTTC.

Notes on this clonotype: This could be a read error, since a much larger clone is one nucleotide away. The rearrangement uses TRBV28 and TRBJ2-1; TRBD1 matches 7 bases. This CDR3 has 14 amino acids. Trimming cost V 8 bases and J 8 bases; bases outside gene matches: 12. Germline CDR1 MDHEN, CDR2 SYDVKM. DNA of the CDR3: TGTGCCAGCTCCATTGGACAGGCCCGCGATGAGCAGTTCTTC. This sequence encodes CASSIGQARDEQFF. Full variable domain (outside the CDR3, taken from reference TRBV28 and TRBJ2-1): DVKVTQSSRYLVKRTGEKVFLECVQDMDHENMFWYRQDPGLGLRLIYFSYDVKMKEKGDIPEGYSVSREKKERFSLILESASTNQTSMYLCASSIGQARDEQFFGPGTRLTVL.

This clonotype was counted at least ten times. This chain joins TRBV7-2 and TRBJ1-5; 7 bases agree with TRBD1. There are 18 residues in the CDR3. CDR1 and CDR2 (germline): SGHTA, FQGNSA. V lost 5 bases to trimming and J lost 0 bases; unmatched junction nucleotides: 13. CDR3 in DNA: TGTGCCAGCAGCCGACGGGACAGTCGAATCTATAGCAATCAGCCCCAGCATTTT. Translated, it gives CASSRRDSRIYSNQPQHF.

Details on this clonotype: It may be a read error: a sequence one base away is much more abundant. V is TRBV6-1 and J is TRBJ2-1; tentatively, D is TRBD2 (5 bases). Per germline, CDR1 MNHNS and CDR2 SASEGT. V was clipped by 8 bases and J by 5 bases, with 19 bases between them. The length of the CDR3 is 15 residues. For the CDR3, the DNA is TGTGCCAGCCTTGACCGAGGGTGGCATAACAATGAGCAGTTCTTC. The encoded protein is CASLDRGWHNNEQFF.

As regards this clonotype: At one end the junction does not follow the germline gene, possibly because of a read error. The chain couples TRBV27 to TRBJ1-6; D unclear. The germline gives CDR1 MNHEY, CDR2 SMNVEV (reference sequence). The CDR3 has 12 residues. The CDR3 DNA reads as TGTGCCAGCAGTTTAGGGAATTCATCCCTCCACTTT. Residues: CASSLGNSSLHF.

This clonotype turned up a few times. The V and J genes are TRBV7-9 and TRBJ2-2; no definite D call. The CDR3 sequence is 10 residues long. Germline CDR1 reads SEHNR; CDR2 reads FQNEAQ (reference sequence). Trimming shortened V by 5 bases and J by 11 bases, and 6 bases separated the two germline ends. The chain's CDR3 is CASSTDELFF. CDR3 DNA: TGTGCCAGCAGCACGGACGAGCTGTTTTTT.